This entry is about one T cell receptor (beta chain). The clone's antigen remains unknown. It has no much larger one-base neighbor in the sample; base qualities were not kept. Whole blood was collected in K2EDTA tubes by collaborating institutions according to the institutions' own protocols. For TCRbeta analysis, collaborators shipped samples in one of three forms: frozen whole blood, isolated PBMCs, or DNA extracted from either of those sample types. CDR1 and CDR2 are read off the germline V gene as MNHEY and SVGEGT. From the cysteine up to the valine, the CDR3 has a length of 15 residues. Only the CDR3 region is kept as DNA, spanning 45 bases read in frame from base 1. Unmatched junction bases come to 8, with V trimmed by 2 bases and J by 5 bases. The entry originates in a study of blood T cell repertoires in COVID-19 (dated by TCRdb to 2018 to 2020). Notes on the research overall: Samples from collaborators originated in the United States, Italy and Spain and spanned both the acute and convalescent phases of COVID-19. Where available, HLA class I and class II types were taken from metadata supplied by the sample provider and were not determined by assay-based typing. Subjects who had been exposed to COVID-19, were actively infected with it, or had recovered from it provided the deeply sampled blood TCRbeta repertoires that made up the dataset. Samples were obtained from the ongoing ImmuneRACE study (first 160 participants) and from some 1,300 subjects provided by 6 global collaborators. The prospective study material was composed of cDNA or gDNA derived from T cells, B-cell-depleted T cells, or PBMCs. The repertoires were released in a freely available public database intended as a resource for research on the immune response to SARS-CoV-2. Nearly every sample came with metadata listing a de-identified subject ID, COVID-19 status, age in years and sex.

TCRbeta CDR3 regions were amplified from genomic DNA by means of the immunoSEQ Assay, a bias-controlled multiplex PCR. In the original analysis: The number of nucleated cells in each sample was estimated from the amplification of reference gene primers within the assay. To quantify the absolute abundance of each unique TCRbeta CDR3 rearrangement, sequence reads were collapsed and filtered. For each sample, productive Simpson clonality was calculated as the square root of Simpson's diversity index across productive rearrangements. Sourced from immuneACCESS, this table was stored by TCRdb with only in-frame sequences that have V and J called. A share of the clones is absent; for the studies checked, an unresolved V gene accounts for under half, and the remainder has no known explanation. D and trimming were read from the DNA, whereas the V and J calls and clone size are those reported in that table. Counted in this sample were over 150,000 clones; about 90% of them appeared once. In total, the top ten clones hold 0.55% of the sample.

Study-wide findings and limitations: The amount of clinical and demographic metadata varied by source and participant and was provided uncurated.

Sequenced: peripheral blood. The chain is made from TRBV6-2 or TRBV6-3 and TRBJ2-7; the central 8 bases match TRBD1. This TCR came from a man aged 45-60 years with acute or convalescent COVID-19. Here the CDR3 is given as CASSYPRTGKDEQYV. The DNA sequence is TGTGCCAGCAGTTACCCCCGGACAGGGAAGGACGAGCAGTACGTC.